This T cell receptor (beta chain) was found in a study of T cells in Graves' hyperthyroidism and ophthalmopathy. The overall study: Pretreatment peripheral blood was obtained at initial diagnosis. General study results and limits: Ophthalmopathy prediction by the model preceded onset by a median approximately 6.9 months.

RNA transcripts provided the source from which TCR beta CDR3 regions were amplified. Researchers ran a first-round RT-PCR on the TCR CDR3 using the HTBI primer set. A single record per CDR3 protein comes from TCRdb applying MiXCR to the multiplex PCR reads. The table includes about 360,000 distinct CDR3 sequences, around 16% detected once. Concerning this clonotype: Its antigen is undetermined.

Deletions cut 4 bases from V and 5 bases from J, with 17 bases between. This CDR3 has 15 amino acids. Germline CDR1 and CDR2: LGHNA and YNFKEQ. Reasons for excluding patients were uncontrolled infection, other autoimmune disease, pregnancy or lactation. The blood sample predates any ophthalmopathy symptoms, coming from first hyperthyroidism diagnosis. Sequences were obtained from blood. V and J are TRBV4-2 and TRBJ1-2, with a possible D match to TRBD1 (6 bases). The sequence came from a woman under 30 with Graves' hyperthyroidism that later progressed to Graves' ophthalmopathy. The DNA for the CDR3 is TGTGCCAGCAGCCCGACCGGGGGCGGGGAATATGGCTACACCTTC. Translation: CASSPTGGGEYGYTF.